This T cell receptor (beta chain) originates from a study of OX40 agonist ivuxolimab in advanced cancers. Study context: Every 2 weeks, patients got intravenous ivuxolimab at one of six dose levels (0.01-10 mg/kg). A mean age of approximately 64 years, range about 20 to 85, was recorded, and approximately 80% were male. General observations from the study: Among T cells, CD8+ cells averaged more expanded clones than CD4+ cells.

Of note for this clone: Its antigen is not known.

Libraries were prepared by immunoSEQ multiplex PCR; TCRdb keeps only in-frame clonotypes and omits some of them. The sample lists about 42,000 clones, 85% to 90% occurring once. Unmatched junction bases numbered 1, after V lost 4 bases and J lost 2 bases. Looked up from germline, CDR1 is MGHDK and CDR2 is SYGVNS. The CDR3 has 14 amino acids. The sequencing here drew on CD4+ or CD8+ T cells sorted from blood, taken in a trial of the OX40 agonist ivuxolimab. The sequence derives from an adult with an advanced solid tumor such as melanoma, head and neck, liver or kidney cancer. J is TRBJ2-7 and V is TRBV25-1; 11 nucleotides match TRBD1. The CDR3 loop is CASSGTGGAYEQYF. CDR3 nucleotides: TGTGCCAGCAGTGGGACAGGGGGCGCCTACGAGCAGTACTTC.